This T cell receptor (beta chain) was identified during a study of T cell responses to AZD1222 COVID-19 vaccine. Study information: Pooled in the analysis were second doses at about 4 or about 12 weeks.

The length of the CDR3 is 12 residues. The germline V and J ends were trimmed by 9 bases and 8 bases, with 16 bases remaining between them. Looked up from germline, CDR1 is LNHDA and CDR2 is SQIVND (reference sequence). Clones were read by immunoSEQ multiplex PCR, and TCRdb kept only the in-frame ones, dropping some. Of some 83,000 clones in the sample, about 83% are singletons; the top ten hold 7.5% to 9%. The sequence derives from an adult in good health. The input for sequencing was peripheral blood, taken on day 0 of AZD1222 vaccination. The chain recombines TRBV19 with TRBJ1-2, with unresolved D. CDR3 loop: CASTARLGGYTF. The CDR3 bases are TGTGCCAGCACCGCACGTCTCGGGGGCTACACCTTC.